This T cell receptor beta chain is from a study of blood T cell repertoires in COVID-19 (dated by TCRdb to 2018 to 2020). A note on the overall study: The collaborator samples originated in the United States, Italy and Spain and spanned the acute and convalescent phases of COVID-19. Where available, HLA class I and class II types were taken from metadata supplied by the sample provider and were not determined by assay-based typing. The repertoires were made available in a free public database intended to serve as a resource for research on the immune response to SARS-CoV-2. The sample metadata nearly always contained a de-identified subject ID, COVID-19 status, age in years and sex. The prospective study material was composed of cDNA or gDNA derived from T cells, B-cell-depleted T cells, or PBMCs. Samples were obtained from the ongoing ImmuneRACE study (first 160 participants) and from 1,254 subjects provided by 6 global collaborators. The dataset comprised deeply sampled blood TCRbeta repertoires from subjects exposed to, actively infected with, or recovered from COVID-19. The paper as a whole reports these results and caveats: The amount of clinical and demographic metadata varied by source and participant and was provided uncurated.

CDR1 SGDLS and CDR2 YYNGEE are derived from the germline V gene. Measured from the cysteine to the phenylalanine, the CDR3 is 14 residues long. The sequence is cut down to CDR3 DNA, 42 bases in frame from base 1. Trimmed from V: 0 bases; trimmed from J: 5 bases; junction bases lacking a gene match: 3. Whole blood was collected in K2EDTA tubes by collaborating institutions according to the institutions' own protocols. For TCRbeta analysis, collaborator samples were shipped as frozen whole blood, as isolated PBMCs, or as DNA extracted from either sample type. Details on this clone: The specificity of this receptor is unknown. The record has no base qualities; no much larger clone is one base away.

TCRbeta CDR3 regions were amplified from genomic DNA using the immunoSEQ Assay, a bias-controlled multiplex PCR. In the authors' own workflow: Within the assay, amplification of reference gene primers was used to estimate how many nucleated cells each sample contained. Sequence reads were collapsed and filtered to measure the absolute abundance of every unique TCRbeta CDR3 rearrangement. For each sample, productive Simpson clonality was calculated as the square root of Simpson's diversity index across productive rearrangements. TCRdb stores this immuneACCESS table with in-frame sequences only. Part of the clones is absent; in the studies checked, under half of the shortfall reflects unresolved V genes, and no reason is known for the rest. That table furnishes V, J and clone size, whereas the DNA furnished D and trimming. Here the sample has some 200,000 clones; under 90% occur a single time. The ten largest make up 4.5% to 7.5% of the sample.

This TCR was sampled from a man aged 80 or over with acute or convalescent COVID-19. The rearrangement joined TRBV9 to TRBJ2-3; 7 nucleotides in the junction match TRBD1. The sequencing input was peripheral blood. The nucleotide sequence is given as TGTGCCAGCAGCGTAGAACAGGGGATAGATACGCAGTATTTT. This gives the protein CASSVEQGIDTQYF.